This entry features one TCR beta chain sequence. The data are from a study of T cell changes during pregnancy in multiple sclerosis. Clones were read by immunoSEQ multiplex PCR, and TCRdb kept only the in-frame ones, dropping some. Among roughly 30,000 clones listed, 89% were seen once. This CDR3 contains 19 residues. J gave up 3 bases and V 3 bases, and 11 bases lay outside the gene matches. Germline V CDR1 and CDR2: PRHDT, FYEKMQ (reference sequence). The clonotype originates from a female donor with multiple sclerosis, enrolled in a pregnancy study. Sequenced material: CD8+ T cells from peripheral blood mononuclear cells, taken in the first trimester of pregnancy. The gene calls are TRBV13 and TRBJ2-6; TRBD2 agrees at 10 bases. CDR3 sequence reads: CASSFASGSLGDGANVLTF. CDR3 nucleotides: TGTGCCAGCAGCTTCGCTAGCGGGAGCCTTGGGGATGGGGCCAACGTCCTGACTTTC.